A selection of T cell receptor beta chains follows, all from one sample in a study of blood T cell repertoires in COVID-19. Assay used: immunoSEQ multiplex PCR; TCRdb lists only in-frame clones, some missing. The repertoire holds roughly 200,000 clones, with over 80% as singletons. The sample consisted of PBMCs or T cells enriched from blood (not recorded which). All receptors come from a man aged 25-45 years who had recovered from COVID-19. CDR3s include the opening cysteine and the closing phenylalanine or tryptophan. The D gene is left open where the match is weak.

j_gene: TRBJ2-5
v_gene: TRBV25-1
d_gene: -
CDR3aa: CASSEGKQGGRETQYF
CDR3nt: TGTGCCAGCAGTGAAGGGAAACAGGGTGGCAGAGAGACCCAGTACTTC

j_gene: TRBJ2-7
v_gene: TRBV10-2
d_gene: TRBD2
CDR3aa: CASREGSSGSYEQYF
CDR3nt: TGCGCCAGCAGGGAGGGCTCTAGCGGGAGCTACGAGCAGTACTTC

j_gene: TRBJ2-5
v_gene: TRBV23-1
d_gene: TRBD2
CDR3aa: CASRPLWTSGGPKETQYF
CDR3nt: TGCGCCAGCAGACCGCTCTGGACTAGCGGGGGGCCAAAGGAGACCCAGTACTTC

j_gene: TRBJ1-2
v_gene: TRBV4-1
d_gene: TRBD1
CDR3aa: CASSPYAGTGAGGYTF
CDR3nt: TGCGCCAGCAGCCCATACGCTGGGACAGGGGCTGGAGGCTACACCTTC

j_gene: TRBJ2-1
v_gene: TRBV7-8
d_gene: TRBD2
CDR3aa: CASSLGLAGAGVDYNEQFF
CDR3nt: TGTGCCAGCAGCTTAGGACTAGCGGGAGCGGGAGTAGATTACAATGAGCAGTTCTTC

j_gene: TRBJ2-7
v_gene: TRBV6-5
d_gene: TRBD1
CDR3aa: CASSYSGGQVSYEQYF
CDR3nt: TGTGCCAGCAGTTACTCGGGGGGACAGGTCTCCTACGAGCAGTACTTC

j_gene: TRBJ2-1
v_gene: TRBV6-5
d_gene: -
CDR3aa: CASSYSPGITYNEQFF
CDR3nt: TGTGCCAGCAGTTACTCGCCAGGGATTACTTACAATGAGCAGTTCTTC

j_gene: TRBJ2-1
v_gene: TRBV11-2
d_gene: TRBD2
CDR3aa: CASSLVSGGGLNEQFF
CDR3nt: TGTGCCAGCAGCTTAGTATCCGGGGGGGGCCTCAATGAGCAGTTCTTC

j_gene: TRBJ2-1
v_gene: TRBV10-3
d_gene: -
CDR3aa: CAMSLARWDNEQFF
CDR3nt: TGTGCCATGAGTCTGGCTAGATGGGACAATGAGCAGTTCTTC

j_gene: TRBJ1-6
v_gene: TRBV7-2
d_gene: -
CDR3aa: CASSLMSQSPLHF
CDR3nt: TGTGCCAGCAGCTTAATGTCACAGTCACCCCTCCACTTT

j_gene: TRBJ2-7
v_gene: TRBV5-1
d_gene: TRBD1
CDR3aa: CASSLASSTGYYEQYF
CDR3nt: TGCGCCAGCAGCCTCGCCTCGTCGACAGGGTACTACGAGCAGTACTTC

j_gene: TRBJ2-7
v_gene: TRBV6-5
d_gene: -
CDR3aa: CASSYSTTSYEQYF
CDR3nt: TGTGCCAGCAGTTACTCCACCACAAGCTACGAGCAGTACTTC

j_gene: TRBJ2-1
v_gene: TRBV11-3
d_gene: TRBD2
CDR3aa: CASSRRLAGFYEQFF
CDR3nt: TGTGCCAGCAGCCGTCGTCTAGCGGGCTTCTATGAGCAGTTCTTC

j_gene: TRBJ1-6
v_gene: TRBV3-1/TRBV3-2
d_gene: -
CDR3aa: CASSQEFGSSYNSPLHF
CDR3nt: TGTGCCAGCAGCCAAGAATTCGGTAGCTCCTATAATTCACCCCTCCACTTT

j_gene: TRBJ2-5
v_gene: TRBV12-3/TRBV12-4
d_gene: TRBD2
CDR3aa: CASRHSSGETQYF
CDR3nt: TGTGCCAGCAGACATTCTAGCGGGGAGACCCAGTACTTC

j_gene: TRBJ2-5
v_gene: TRBV30
d_gene: TRBD1
CDR3aa: CAWSGQLQETQYF
CDR3nt: TGTGCCTGGTCGGGACAGCTCCAAGAGACCCAGTACTTC

j_gene: TRBJ1-2
v_gene: TRBV6-2/TRBV6-3
d_gene: TRBD1
CDR3aa: CASSPSGTGKSYGYTF
CDR3nt: TGTGCCAGCAGTCCATCCGGGACAGGGAAGTCCTATGGCTACACCTTC

j_gene: TRBJ2-3
v_gene: TRBV7-9
d_gene: TRBD2
CDR3aa: CASSLLSGVSTDTQYF
CDR3nt: TGTGCCAGCAGCTTGCTTAGCGGGGTTAGCACAGATACGCAGTATTTT

j_gene: TRBJ2-1
v_gene: TRBV18
d_gene: TRBD2
CDR3aa: CASSPSPAGGGGEQFF
CDR3nt: TGTGCCAGCTCACCAAGCCCAGCGGGGGGCGGTGGTGAGCAGTTCTTC

j_gene: TRBJ2-2
v_gene: TRBV7-9
d_gene: TRBD2
CDR3aa: CASSFPSGSSFDTGELFF
CDR3nt: TGTGCCAGCAGCTTCCCTAGCGGGAGTTCGTTCGACACCGGGGAGCTGTTTTTT

j_gene: TRBJ1-1
v_gene: TRBV5-8
d_gene: -
CDR3aa: CASSLTGSDTEAFF
CDR3nt: TGTGCCAGCAGCTTGACAGGGAGCGACACTGAAGCTTTCTTT

j_gene: TRBJ1-3
v_gene: TRBV30
d_gene: TRBD1
CDR3aa: CAWSPGQGNTIYF
CDR3nt: TGTGCCTGGAGTCCGGGACAGGGAAACACCATATATTTT

j_gene: TRBJ2-2
v_gene: TRBV10-3
d_gene: TRBD1
CDR3aa: CASRQGNTGELFF
CDR3nt: TGTGCCTCGCGACAGGGGAACACCGGGGAGCTGTTTTTT

j_gene: TRBJ1-1
v_gene: TRBV5-1
d_gene: -
CDR3aa: CASSLTSGDTEAFF
CDR3nt: TGCGCCAGCAGCTTGACGTCGGGGGACACTGAAGCTTTCTTT

j_gene: TRBJ1-2
v_gene: TRBV4-2
d_gene: -
CDR3aa: CASSLVAVNYGYTF
CDR3nt: TGTGCCAGCAGCCTCGTGGCAGTTAACTATGGCTACACCTTC

j_gene: TRBJ2-7
v_gene: TRBV7-2
d_gene: TRBD1
CDR3aa: CASSLGPGQRYEQYF
CDR3nt: TGTGCCAGCAGCTTAGGGCCGGGACAGAGGTACGAGCAGTACTTC

j_gene: TRBJ1-1
v_gene: TRBV30
d_gene: -
CDR3aa: CAGATGNTEAFF
CDR3nt: TGTGCAGGAGCTACAGGGAACACTGAAGCTTTCTTT

j_gene: TRBJ2-1
v_gene: TRBV11-2
d_gene: -
CDR3aa: CASSPGTYNEQFF
CDR3nt: TGTGCCAGCAGCCCAGGGACATACAATGAGCAGTTCTTC